These 19 T cell receptor beta chains originate from one sample sequenced in a study of glioma-infiltrating T cells. The iRepertoire nested amplicon-rescue multiplex PCR amplified TCR alpha and beta CDR3s from RNA. One entry per CDR3 protein results from TCRdb running MiXCR on the multiplex PCR reads. The sample lists some 150,000 distinct CDR3 sequences, about 39% seen once, with around 18% in the top ten. The source material was glioma tissue, nonneoplastic brain tissue, or PBMCs (not recorded which). The origin of the receptors is a human donor with low-grade glioma or glioblastoma, undergoing nonglioma brain surgery, or in good health (not recorded which).

The chain employs TRBV28 and TRBJ2-1; tentative D call: TRBD1 (5 bases). The V gene's germline CDR1 is MDHEN and CDR2 SYDVKM. This CDR3 spans 17 amino acids. Trimming stripped 6 bases from V and 5 bases from J, with 23 bases between. The CDR3 DNA sequence: TGTGCCAGCAGCAGTTTGCCAGTAGGGATAGGGGACAATGAGCAGTTCTTC. Its translation is CASSSLPVGIGDNEQFF.

The chain uses TRBV6-6 and TRBJ1-1; a weak D match, TRBD1 (5 bases). Germline-derived CDR1 and CDR2 are MNHNY and SVGAGI (reference sequence). V shed 0 bases and J shed 7 bases, with 12 bases lying between them. The CDR3 has 14 amino acids. This CDR3 is CASSYSAFRGEAFF. The CDR3 nucleotides read TGTGCCAGCAGTTACTCGGCATTTAGGGGTGAAGCTTTCTTT.

This sequence joins TRBV20-1 and TRBJ2-4, with 10 bases lining up with TRBD1. Germline lookup yields CDR1 DFQATT and CDR2 SNEGSKA (reference sequence). The CDR3 extends over 14 amino acids. The V and J ends lost 6 bases and 8 bases, in that order; junction bases with no gene match: 10. In DNA, the CDR3 is TGCAGTGCCAGGACCGGGACAGGGGAAGACATTCAGTACTTC. This codes for CSARTGTGEDIQYF.

Comment on this clonotype: This CDR3 is missing its conserved last phenylalanine or tryptophan, likely due to a read error. The J gene is TRBJ2-1, the V gene TRBV20-1; maybe TRBD1 (6 bases). The germline V gene encodes CDR1 DFQATT and CDR2 SNEGSKA (reference sequence). CDR3 length: 12 residues. V lost 6 bases and J 9 bases, leaving 15 bases between the germline ends. The CDR3 DNA is TGCAGTGCCGACGACACAGGGTCTGAGCAGTTCTTA. It translates to CSADDTGSEQFL.

This clonotype was counted many times. The J gene is TRBJ2-3, the V gene TRBV27; maybe TRBD2 (5 bases). The CDR3 spans 15 residues. Germline CDR1 MNHEY, CDR2 SMNVEV (reference sequence). V was trimmed by 5 bases and J by 1 base, leaving 13 bases between them. The CDR3 bases are TGTGCCAGCAGTCCACTAGTATTCCGCACAGATACGCAGTATTTT. Its translation is CASSPLVFRTDTQYF.

This clonotype was counted only a few times. This rearrangement joins TRBV6-5 to TRBJ2-7, with a tentative D call TRBD2 (7 bases). Per germline, CDR1 MNHEY and CDR2 SVGAGI. The V and J ends lost 5 bases and 5 bases respectively, with 22 bases between them. The CDR3 is made up of 16 amino acids. The CDR3 spells CASSRQGWAGADEQYF. CDR3 sequence (DNA): TGTGCCAGCAGTAGGCAGGGGTGGGCGGGAGCTGACGAGCAGTACTTC.

This clonotype occurred many times. In DNA form, the CDR3 reads TGTGCCAGCAGCCAAGGGAGACGCACAGATACGCAGTATTTT. Protein product: CASSQGRRTDTQYF. The V gene is TRBV4-2, the J gene TRBJ2-3, with unresolved D. The germline gives CDR1 LGHNA, CDR2 YNFKEQ. The CDR3 is made up of 14 amino acids. V was trimmed by 1 base and J by 1 base, leaving 6 bases between them.

The chain combines TRBV30 with TRBJ2-1; D may correspond to TRBD1 or TRBD2 (5 bases each). V was cut by 6 bases and J by 0 bases, with 18 bases left in between. Looked up from germline, CDR1 is GTSNPN and CDR2 is SVGIG (reference sequence). The length of the CDR3 is 16 residues. The CDR3 loop reads CACFTGTAGSYNEQFF. The CDR3 DNA reads TGTGCCTGCTTCACCGGGACGGCAGGCTCCTACAATGAGCAGTTCTTC. The entire variable domain, with the rest obtained from reference TRBV30 and TRBJ2-1, is as follows: SQTIHQWPATLVQPVGSPLSLECTVEGTSNPNLYWYRQAAGRGLQLLFYSVGIGQISSEVPQNLSASRPQDRQFILSSKKLLLSDSGFYLCACFTGTAGSYNEQFFGPGTRLTVL.

The chain is built from TRBV20-1 and TRBJ2-3, with D perhaps matching TRBD1 or TRBD2 (5 bases each). This CDR3 is 13 amino acids long. Trimming took off 3 bases at V and 2 bases at J, with 9 bases between the two ends. Germline CDR1 is DFQATT and CDR2 is SNEGSKA (reference sequence). For the CDR3, the DNA is TGCAGTGCTAGGGGGGATTCCACAGATACGCAGTATTTT. Its protein is CSARGDSTDTQYF.

The chain is built from TRBV12-5 and TRBJ2-7; 11 bases line up with TRBD1. This CDR3 contains 14 residues. The germline V gene encodes CDR1 LGHNT and CDR2 FRNRAP. The V segment lost 6 bases and the J segment 3 bases; nucleotides outside the gene matches: 4. The CDR3: CASGRTGGGYEQYF. The DNA of the CDR3 is TGTGCTAGTGGACGGACAGGGGGCGGCTACGAGCAGTACTTC. Complete variable domain (other parts from reference TRBV12-5 and TRBJ2-7): DARVTQTPRHKVTEMGQEVTMRCQPILGHNTVFWYRQTMMQGLELLAYFRNRAPLDDSGMPKDRFSAEMPDATLATLKIQPSEPRDSAVYFCASGRTGGGYEQYFGPGTRLTVT.

This chain's CDR3 is CSVEDGRGTDTQYF. The CDR3 DNA reads TGCAGCGTTGAAGATGGGCGAGGGACAGATACGCAGTATTTT. The chain joins TRBV29-1 to TRBJ2-3; TRBD2 might be the D (5 bases). This CDR3 contains 14 residues. V shed 0 bases and J shed 3 bases, with 10 bases lying between them. Germline-derived CDR1 and CDR2 are SQVTM and ANQGSEA.

The chain links TRBV7-2 to TRBJ2-5; tentatively, D is TRBD2 (6 bases). This CDR3 is 15 amino acids long. The V end lost 3 bases, the J end lost 5 bases, and 16 bases lay between the germline ends. Germline CDR1 and CDR2: SGHTA and FQGNSA. The chain's CDR3 is CASSFSGGQTETQYF. The CDR3 DNA is TGTGCCAGCAGCTTTTCAGGAGGGCAGACGGAGACCCAGTACTTC.

Only a few counts were recorded for this clonotype. The J gene is TRBJ2-3, the V gene TRBV15; D is possibly TRBD1 (6 bases). This CDR3 has 15 residues. The germline V gene encodes CDR1 LNHNV and CDR2 YYDKDF (reference sequence). The ends were cut back, 4 bases at V and 0 bases at J, with 11 bases in the middle. The CDR3 region is CATSIQGSSTDTQYF. Written as DNA, the CDR3 is TGTGCCACCAGCATTCAGGGGTCCAGCACAGATACGCAGTATTTT.

The chain combines TRBV28 with TRBJ1-2; D might be TRBD1 (5 bases). Trimming took 8 bases from V and 4 from J, leaving 17 bases between them. The CDR3 contains 14 residues. Germline V gene lookup returns CDR1 MDHEN and CDR2 SYDVKM. In DNA form, the CDR3 reads TGTGCCAGCTCCCTGCGGGGGTTGGTCTATGGCTACACCTTC. Protein: CASSLRGLVYGYTF.

Details on this clonotype: At one boundary the junction diverges from the germline segment, which might be a read error. The gene calls are TRBV6-1 and TRBJ1-1, with D hard to call. CDR3 length: 12 amino acids. Germline V gene lookup returns CDR1 MNHNS and CDR2 SASEGT. The CDR3 DNA reads as TGCGCCAGCAGTGATAAGAACACTGAAGCTTTCTTT. Protein product: CASSDKNTEAFF.

This clonotype has only a few counts. The J gene is TRBJ2-3, the V gene TRBV6-5, with 8 nucleotides matching TRBD1. CDR3 length equals 15 residues. V was pared by 6 bases and J by 2 bases, with 7 bases of the junction left unmatched. The germline V gene encodes CDR1 MNHEY and CDR2 SVGAGI. For the CDR3, the DNA is TGTGCCAGCAGCTTTTTGACAGGGGACACAGATACGCAGTATTTT. The encoded protein is CASSFLTGDTDTQYF.

This clonotype was observed once. The CDR3 nucleotides are TGTGCCAGCAGTTTAGGGGACGGATCCTACGAGCAGTACTTC. It codes for CASSLGDGSYEQYF. The V gene is TRBV12-3 or TRBV12-4, the J gene TRBJ2-7; D possibly uses TRBD1 or TRBD2 (5 bases each). Trimming removed 1 base at V and 1 base at J, with 8 bases between. This CDR3 comprises 14 residues.

The CDR3, as DNA: TGTGCCAGCAGTTACTCGAGCACGTACGAGCAGTACTTC. Its translation: CASSYSSTYEQYF. The rearrangement uses TRBV6-2 or TRBV6-3 and TRBJ2-7; no definite D call. This CDR3 is 13 amino acids long. The V end was cut by 0 bases, the J end by 4 bases, with 7 bases between. CDR1 MNHEY and CDR2 SVGEGT come from the germline V gene.

This clonotype has more than one count but fewer than ten. This chain links TRBV28 with TRBJ2-4, with D uncertain. The V end was cut by 5 bases, the J end by 0 bases, with 5 bases between. Germline V gives CDR1 MDHEN, CDR2 SYDVKM. The CDR3 loop spans 13 amino acids. The CDR3 DNA sequence: TGTGCCAGCAGTATACTAGCCAAAAACATTCAGTACTTC. Its protein is CASSILAKNIQYF.